These T cell receptor beta chains were read from a single sample in a study of T cell changes during pregnancy in multiple sclerosis. The protocol was immunoSEQ multiplex PCR, while the TCRdb copy is restricted to in-frame clones and leaves out a portion. This sample has 50,000 to 65,000 clones, with around 93% found just once. The input for sequencing was CD8+ T cells from peripheral blood mononuclear cells, taken in the second trimester of pregnancy. Receptor source: a female donor with multiple sclerosis, enrolled in a pregnancy study. The CDR3 runs from the conserved cysteine through the conserved F or W. The order of the fields is D gene, J gene, V gene, clone size, CDR3 length, CDR3 protein, CDR3 DNA. The D gene is left open where the match is weak. Expanded clones get a size class; other rows say once, few or many, or leave the size out.

D gene: TRBD2
J gene: TRBJ2-1
V gene: TRBV7-9
clone size: .
CDR3 length: 15
CDR3 protein: CASSLGGTSVHEQFF
CDR3 DNA: TGTGCCAGCAGTCTTGGCGGGACTAGCGTCCATGAGCAGTTCTTC

D gene: TRBD1
J gene: TRBJ2-7
V gene: TRBV19
clone size: once
CDR3 length: 15
CDR3 protein: CASSISPGTGIEQYF
CDR3 DNA: TGTGCCAGTAGTATCAGTCCCGGGACAGGGATTGAGCAGTACTTC

D gene: .
J gene: TRBJ2-7
V gene: TRBV7-9
clone size: .
CDR3 length: 15
CDR3 protein: CASSPPGGSGYEQYF
CDR3 DNA: TGTGCCAGCAGCCCACCTGGGGGGTCAGGCTACGAGCAGTACTTC

D gene: .
J gene: TRBJ1-1
V gene: TRBV2
clone size: .
CDR3 length: 12
CDR3 protein: CASSGGGAEAFF
CDR3 DNA: TGTGCCAGCAGTGGGGGAGGGGCTGAAGCTTTCTTT

D gene: TRBD2
J gene: TRBJ2-5
V gene: TRBV27
clone size: .
CDR3 length: 14
CDR3 protein: CASSLSSGTETQYF
CDR3 DNA: TGTGCCAGCAGTCTATCTAGCGGGACGGAGACCCAGTACTTC

D gene: TRBD1
J gene: TRBJ1-2
V gene: TRBV7-2
clone size: .
CDR3 length: 14
CDR3 protein: CASSLPGTGGDYTF
CDR3 DNA: TGTGCCAGCAGCTTACCCGGGACAGGGGGCGACTACACCTTC

D gene: .
J gene: TRBJ2-1
V gene: TRBV7-2
clone size: .
CDR3 length: 15
CDR3 protein: CASSFRDISYNEQFF
CDR3 DNA: TGTGCCAGCAGCTTCCGGGACATCTCCTACAATGAGCAGTTCTTC

D gene: TRBD2
J gene: TRBJ2-1
V gene: TRBV4-2
clone size: once
CDR3 length: 17
CDR3 protein: CASSQDHLAGPYNEQFF
CDR3 DNA: TGTGCCAGCAGCCAAGATCACCTAGCGGGACCGTACAATGAGCAGTTCTTC

D gene: .
J gene: TRBJ2-1
V gene: TRBV6-1
clone size: .
CDR3 length: 12
CDR3 protein: CASTADYNEQFF
CDR3 DNA: TGTGCCAGCACAGCGGACTACAATGAGCAGTTCTTC

D gene: TRBD2
J gene: TRBJ2-1
V gene: TRBV4-1
clone size: .
CDR3 length: 13
CDR3 protein: CASSQDYAGGEFF
CDR3 DNA: TGCGCCAGCAGCCAAGATTACGCGGGAGGGGAGTTCTTC

D gene: .
J gene: TRBJ2-5
V gene: TRBV7-8
clone size: .
CDR3 length: 15
CDR3 protein: CASSSSWRAGETQYF
CDR3 DNA: TGTGCCAGCAGCTCCTCCTGGAGGGCCGGGGAGACCCAGTACTTC

D gene: TRBD2
J gene: TRBJ2-1
V gene: TRBV7-9
clone size: .
CDR3 length: 16
CDR3 protein: CASSLALAGVGNEQFF
CDR3 DNA: TGTGCCAGCAGCTTAGCACTAGCGGGAGTAGGCAATGAGCAGTTCTTC

D gene: TRBD1
J gene: TRBJ1-1
V gene: TRBV27
clone size: .
CDR3 length: 15
CDR3 protein: CASSLDPGQGTEAFF
CDR3 DNA: TGTGCCAGCAGTCTGGATCCGGGACAGGGGACTGAAGCTTTCTTT

D gene: TRBD1
J gene: TRBJ2-7
V gene: TRBV6-6
clone size: .
CDR3 length: 14
CDR3 protein: CASSQDRPNYEQYF
CDR3 DNA: TGTGCCAGCAGCCAGGACAGGCCCAACTACGAGCAGTACTTC

D gene: .
J gene: TRBJ1-1
V gene: TRBV6-1
clone size: .
CDR3 length: 14
CDR3 protein: CASGRRGFNTEAFF
CDR3 DNA: TGTGCCAGCGGGCGCAGGGGATTCAACACTGAAGCTTTCTTT

D gene: .
J gene: TRBJ2-5
V gene: TRBV19
clone size: .
CDR3 length: 15
CDR3 protein: CASSIGAGMVETQYF
CDR3 DNA: TGTGCCAGTAGTATTGGAGCAGGGATGGTAGAGACCCAGTACTTC

D gene: TRBD2
J gene: TRBJ2-2
V gene: TRBV7-9
clone size: .
CDR3 length: 15
CDR3 protein: CASSMIAGYTGELFF
CDR3 DNA: TGTGCCAGCAGCATGATAGCGGGTTACACCGGGGAGCTGTTTTTT

D gene: TRBD2
J gene: TRBJ2-7
V gene: TRBV5-4
clone size: .
CDR3 length: 16
CDR3 protein: CASSLGTDGGGYEQYF
CDR3 DNA: TGTGCCAGCAGCTTGGGTACCGATGGGGGGGGCTACGAGCAGTACTTC

D gene: .
J gene: TRBJ2-3
V gene: TRBV27
clone size: .
CDR3 length: 15
CDR3 protein: CASSFYGGIRDTQYF
CDR3 DNA: TGTGCCAGCAGTTTTTATGGCGGTATTAGAGATACGCAGTATTTT

D gene: TRBD2
J gene: TRBJ2-7
V gene: TRBV13
clone size: .
CDR3 length: 17
CDR3 protein: CASSLGPGLAGVGEQYF
CDR3 DNA: TGTGCCAGCAGCTTAGGTCCGGGACTAGCGGGAGTGGGAGAGCAGTACTTC

D gene: .
J gene: TRBJ1-5
V gene: TRBV6-1
clone size: .
CDR3 length: 12
CDR3 protein: CASSRGGQPQHF
CDR3 DNA: TGTGCCAGCAGCAGGGGTGGGCAGCCCCAGCATTTT

D gene: TRBD1
J gene: TRBJ1-1
V gene: TRBV9
clone size: .
CDR3 length: 16
CDR3 protein: CASSHIPGQGITEAFF
CDR3 DNA: TGTGCCAGCAGCCACATCCCCGGACAGGGGATCACTGAAGCTTTCTTT

D gene: TRBD2
J gene: TRBJ2-1
V gene: TRBV4-2
clone size: .
CDR3 length: 16
CDR3 protein: CASSQHTGTSGNEQFF
CDR3 DNA: TGTGCCAGCAGCCAGCATACCGGGACTAGCGGGAATGAGCAGTTCTTC

D gene: TRBD1
J gene: TRBJ1-5
V gene: TRBV28
clone size: once
CDR3 length: 14
CDR3 protein: CASSAWTGNQPQHF
CDR3 DNA: TGTGCCAGCAGTGCCTGGACAGGGAATCAGCCCCAGCATTTT

D gene: .
J gene: TRBJ1-4
V gene: TRBV6-5
clone size: .
CDR3 length: 12
CDR3 protein: CASSAGGEKLFF
CDR3 DNA: TGTGCCAGCAGCGCCGGGGGGGAAAAACTGTTTTTT

D gene: TRBD2
J gene: TRBJ2-7
V gene: TRBV29-1
clone size: .
CDR3 length: 15
CDR3 protein: CSVEVRGLGAVEQYF
CDR3 DNA: TGCAGCGTTGAAGTCAGGGGACTAGGGGCTGTCGAGCAGTACTTC

D gene: .
J gene: TRBJ1-2
V gene: TRBV23-1
clone size: .
CDR3 length: 22
CDR3 protein: CASSQSIPVQVRETASDYGYTF
CDR3 DNA: TGCGCCAGCAGTCAATCTATTCCTGTTCAGGTCCGAGAGACAGCTAGTGACTATGGCTACACCTTC

D gene: .
J gene: TRBJ2-3
V gene: TRBV19
clone size: .
CDR3 length: 15
CDR3 protein: CASSILLQAADTQYF
CDR3 DNA: TGTGCCAGTAGTATACTCCTCCAAGCGGCGGATACGCAGTATTTT

D gene: .
J gene: TRBJ1-5
V gene: TRBV28
clone size: .
CDR3 length: 14
CDR3 protein: CASQLGYSNQPQHF
CDR3 DNA: TGTGCCAGCCAACTAGGGTATAGCAATCAGCCCCAGCATTTT

D gene: .
J gene: TRBJ2-4
V gene: TRBV9
clone size: .
CDR3 length: 16
CDR3 protein: CASSVTGWVAKNIQYF
CDR3 DNA: TGTGCCAGCAGCGTAACAGGGTGGGTAGCCAAAAACATTCAGTACTTC

D gene: TRBD2
J gene: TRBJ2-7
V gene: TRBV5-1
clone size: .
CDR3 length: 16
CDR3 protein: CASSLGLAGGTYEQYF
CDR3 DNA: TGCGCCAGCAGCCTGGGACTAGCGGGAGGAACCTACGAGCAGTACTTC

D gene: TRBD2
J gene: TRBJ2-1
V gene: TRBV7-9
clone size: .
CDR3 length: 16
CDR3 protein: CASSSGAGGNTNEQFF
CDR3 DNA: TGTGCCAGCAGCTCCGGAGCGGGAGGGAATACAAATGAGCAGTTCTTC

D gene: TRBD1
J gene: TRBJ1-2
V gene: TRBV6-1
clone size: .
CDR3 length: 13
CDR3 protein: CAGTQGAIYGYTF
CDR3 DNA: TGTGCCGGGACTCAGGGGGCGATCTATGGCTACACCTTC